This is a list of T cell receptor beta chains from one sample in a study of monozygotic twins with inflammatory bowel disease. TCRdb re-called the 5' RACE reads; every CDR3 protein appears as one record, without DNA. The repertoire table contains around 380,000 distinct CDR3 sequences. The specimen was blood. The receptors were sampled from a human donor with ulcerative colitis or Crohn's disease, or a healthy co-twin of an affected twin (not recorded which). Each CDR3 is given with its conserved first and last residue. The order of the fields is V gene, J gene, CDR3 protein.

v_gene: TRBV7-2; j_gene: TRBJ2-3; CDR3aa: CASSLAFRAADSQYF
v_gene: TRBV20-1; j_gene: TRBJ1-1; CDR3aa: CSARLLDRGQEAFF
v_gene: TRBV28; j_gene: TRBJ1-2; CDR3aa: CASTWGADYTF
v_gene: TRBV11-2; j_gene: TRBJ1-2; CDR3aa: CASSHPRGPTGGYDGYTF
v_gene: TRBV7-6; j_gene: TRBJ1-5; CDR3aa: CASSPVRGPQPQHF
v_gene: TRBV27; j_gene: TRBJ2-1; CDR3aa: CASSLPRGFGHNEQFF
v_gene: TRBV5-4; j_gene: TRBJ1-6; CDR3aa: CASSLANRGSPLHF
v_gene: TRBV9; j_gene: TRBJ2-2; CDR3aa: CASSARDFLAGELFF
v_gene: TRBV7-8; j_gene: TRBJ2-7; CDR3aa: CASSPFLSYEQYF
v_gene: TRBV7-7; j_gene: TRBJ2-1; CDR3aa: CASSPREGSYNEQFF
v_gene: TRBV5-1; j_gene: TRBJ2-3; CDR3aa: CASSLTPGLAGREGYTQYF
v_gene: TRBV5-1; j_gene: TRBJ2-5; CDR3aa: CASSPDDPDQETQYF
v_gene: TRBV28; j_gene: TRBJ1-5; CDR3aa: CASSWTGRPNQPQHF
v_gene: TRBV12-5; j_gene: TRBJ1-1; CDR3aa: CASGLDQNTEAFF
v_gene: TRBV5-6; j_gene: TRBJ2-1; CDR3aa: CASSTSGTNLWNEQFF
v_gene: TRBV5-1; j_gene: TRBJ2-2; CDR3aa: CASSPGVTGGELFF
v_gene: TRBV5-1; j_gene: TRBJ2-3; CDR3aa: CASRDRAGVGTDTQYF
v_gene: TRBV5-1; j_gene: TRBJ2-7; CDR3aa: CASSMGQGQVREQYF
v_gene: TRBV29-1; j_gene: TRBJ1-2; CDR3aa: CSAYGGDGYTF
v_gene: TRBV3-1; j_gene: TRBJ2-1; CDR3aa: CASSQGRLGHSNEQFF
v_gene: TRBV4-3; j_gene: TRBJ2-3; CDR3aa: CASSQSEGATDTQYF
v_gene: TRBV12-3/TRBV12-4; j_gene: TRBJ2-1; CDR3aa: CASSTGGGNEQFF
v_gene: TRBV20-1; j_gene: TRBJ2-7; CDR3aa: CSARRQPGRDEQYF
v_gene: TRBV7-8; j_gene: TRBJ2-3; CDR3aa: CASSLIREWADTQYF
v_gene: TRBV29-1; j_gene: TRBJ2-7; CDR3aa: CSALAAYEQYF
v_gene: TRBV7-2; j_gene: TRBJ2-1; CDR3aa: CASSPGPPDEQFF
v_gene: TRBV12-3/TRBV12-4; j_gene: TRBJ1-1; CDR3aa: CASSIQGGMNTEAFF
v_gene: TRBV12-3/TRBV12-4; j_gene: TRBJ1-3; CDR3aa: CASSFSLSGGNTIYF
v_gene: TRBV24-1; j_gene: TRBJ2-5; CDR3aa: CATSDSGRETQYF
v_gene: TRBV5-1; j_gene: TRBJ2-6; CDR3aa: CVSSNDRGLVANVLTF
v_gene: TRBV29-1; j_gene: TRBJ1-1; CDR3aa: CSVEGPQGRDTEAFF
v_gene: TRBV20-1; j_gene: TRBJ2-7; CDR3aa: CSARERVAESGQYF
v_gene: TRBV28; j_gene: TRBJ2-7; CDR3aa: CASSFSRHEQYF
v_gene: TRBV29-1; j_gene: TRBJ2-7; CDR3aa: CSVDSGTGGYEQYF
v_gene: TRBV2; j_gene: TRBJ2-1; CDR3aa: CASSEAGVGEQFF
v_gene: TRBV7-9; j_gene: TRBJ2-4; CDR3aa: CASSLGLDSIAKNIQYF
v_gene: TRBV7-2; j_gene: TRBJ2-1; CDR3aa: CASSHRKLASVGEQFF